This TCR beta chain was retrieved from a study of human T cells and chemical hapten exposure. Study-wide points: Positively correlated with patch test score were the counts of PT1 expanded TCRs.

Documented time point: pre-sensitization, week 0. Noted treatment: therapeutic diphenylcyclopropenone sensitization with weekly scalp DPC. Unfractionated whole blood yielded the extracted total RNA. A single record per CDR3 protein comes from TCRdb applying MiXCR to the RACE reads. The profile shows more than 300,000 distinct CDR3 sequences, 5% to 6.5% of them singletons. This clonotype was picked up a small number of times. Its antigen is unidentified. With 7 bases removed from V and 6 bases from J, the gap between germline ends came to 13 bases. This CDR3 comprises 13 residues. The source material was whole blood, sampled in connection with sensitization to the hapten diphenylcyclopropenone (DPC). The source is a woman in her forties or fifties with alopecia areata. Some clones in this sample may be carry-over from other donors' samples. The chain has TRBV12-3 or TRBV12-4 and TRBJ1-5; D may be TRBD1 (5 bases). The CDR3 loop reads CASKETGGQPQHF. CDR3 nucleotides: TGTGCCAGCAAAGAAACGGGGGGTCAGCCCCAGCATTTT.